The next 6 T cell receptor beta chains were all read from a single sample in a study of neurological immune-mediated disorders. TCRdb used MiXCR to reprocess the 5' RACE reads, holding one entry per CDR3 protein. In the table there are under 40,000 distinct CDR3 sequences, approximately 13% of which are singletons. The time point: longitudinal time-point 2. Sequencing input: PBMCs. Source of these receptors: a middle-aged woman in good health.

In this sample, this clonotype turned up many times. The chain recombines TRBV2 with TRBJ1-2; tentative D call: TRBD1 (5 bases). This CDR3 spans 14 amino acids. The V gene lost 3 bases and the J gene lost 2 bases, with 10 bases spanning the gap. CDR1 and CDR2 from the germline V gene are SNHLY and FYNNEI. The CDR3 DNA sequence: TGTGCCAGCAGTGAGGAACGACAGAACTATGGCTACACCTTC. Translating gives CASSEERQNYGYTF. Drawing the rest from reference TRBV2 and TRBJ1-2, the complete variable domain is EPEVTQTPSHQVTQMGQEVILRCVPISNHLYFYWYRQILGQKVEFLVSFYNNEISEKSEIFDDQFSVERPDGSNFTLKIRSTKLEDSAMYFCASSEERQNYGYTFGSGTRLTVV.

This clonotype turned up a few times. This chain uses TRBV5-1 with TRBJ1-2; 9 bases line up with TRBD1. With V trimmed by 3 bases and J by 10 bases, 13 bases remained unmatched. Looked up from germline, CDR1 is SGHRS and CDR2 is YFSETQ. This CDR3 contains 15 residues. The CDR3 DNA sequence: TGCGCCAGCAGCTGGACTACCGGGACAGGGCTTGACTACACCTTC. Translating it yields CASSWTTGTGLDYTF. The complete variable domain, with remaining parts taken from reference TRBV5-1 and TRBJ1-2, reads KAGVTQTPRYLIKTRGQQVTLSCSPISGHRSVSWYQQTPGQGLQFLFEYFSETQRNKGNFPGRFSGRQFSNSRSEMNVSTLELGDSALYLCASSWTTGTGLDYTFGSGTRLTVV.

This clonotype was detected ten times or more. The CDR3 DNA sequence: TGTGCCAGCACCCTCTTCTCGGGGACTGGGGCCAACGTCCTGACTTTC. Translating gives CASTLFSGTGANVLTF. This chain uses TRBV5-6 with TRBJ2-6; a possible D gene is TRBD2 (5 bases). Per the germline V gene, CDR1 is SGHDT and CDR2 is YYEEEE. The CDR3 covers 16 residues. Trimming removed 6 bases from V and 2 bases from J, with 15 bases in between.

This clonotype was observed a few times. This rearrangement joins TRBV12-3 or TRBV12-4 to TRBJ2-3; 11 nucleotides line up with TRBD2. This CDR3 has 15 amino acids. V shed 7 bases and J 4 bases; nucleotides not matched to a gene: 7. The CDR3 DNA sequence: TGTGCCAGCACCGTGACTAGCGGGGCAGCAGATACGCAGTATTTT. It codes for CASTVTSGAADTQYF.

This clonotype was observed many times. V is TRBV7-9 and J is TRBJ1-1; TRBD1 is a possible D gene (5 bases). Per the germline V gene, CDR1 is SEHNR and CDR2 is FQNEAQ (reference sequence). Trimming took 4 bases from V and 5 from J, leaving 17 bases between them. The CDR3 consists of 15 residues. CDR3 in amino acids: CASSSRPQGGTEAFF. The CDR3 region has the DNA TGTGCCAGCAGCTCTCGGCCGCAGGGAGGAACTGAAGCTTTCTTT.

On this clonotype itself: The junction departs from germline at one end; a sequencing error may be responsible. V is TRBV14 and J is TRBJ1-1; D call uncertain. CDR3 length equals 12 residues. CDR1 is SGHDN, CDR2 FVKESK, per germline. DNA of the CDR3: TGTGCCAACAGCCAAGTGCAGACTGAAGCTTTCTTT. Its protein is CANSQVQTEAFF.